This T cell receptor (beta chain) was profiled in a study of naive and memory T cell subsets. Trimming removed 1 base from V and 0 bases from J, with 6 bases in between. From germline, CDR1 is SGHDN and CDR2 FVKESK. The CDR3 is 14 amino acids. This clonotype has at least ten counts. The antigen is undetermined. Study findings and constraints: Over 90% of naive TCR sequences appeared only once, unlike memory subsets.

The beta constant-region primer was an equimolar mix of two oligonucleotides covering TRBC1 and TRBC2. Four rounds of PCR amplified the ligated cDNA using nested alpha and beta constant-region primers plus SP2. An oligonucleotide with the SP2 primer and a 12-nucleotide UMI was ligated to the cDNA 3' end. TCRdb independently ran MiXCR on the UMI-ligation and nested PCR reads; one entry per CDR3 protein. Of tens of thousands of distinct CDR3 sequences in the sample, about 18% were seen once. Sequencing was carried out using effector memory CD4+ T cells from blood. The subset was: effector memory, CD45RA- CD27-. The TCR originated in a human donor in good health. This chain links TRBV14 with TRBJ1-1; D is undetermined. CDR3 DNA: TGTGCCAGCAGCCAAGCCGGAATGAACACTGAAGCTTTCTTT. Its protein is CASSQAGMNTEAFF.